The T cell receptor beta chain under discussion was sequenced for a study of PD-L1 blockade in urothelial cancer (dated by TCRdb to the late 2010s). Background on the whole study: Therapy was started around 2014 for all patients, and atezolizumab 1,200 mg was administered intravenously every 3 weeks. About nine tenths of the roughly 29 patients were males with bladder-origin urothelial cancer, and about 60% of the 29 reported a prior smoking history. Patients had an ECOG performance status of 0 or 1 and had received between 0 and 3 prior chemotherapy regimens. Blood samples were analyzed at two time points: 3 weeks after treatment start (second dose) and 6 weeks after treatment start. Blood samples gave a median of around 140,000 T cells and approximately 80,000 unique TCRs, with a median clonality of 0.080. An exploratory multi-omic analysis was conducted of the somatic, immune and clinical correlates of response to PD-L1 blockade with atezolizumab in urothelial cancer. Pretreatment tumor samples and matched peripheral blood, collected serially before and after atezolizumab treatment, underwent TCR sequencing. Progression-free survival longer than 6 months counted as durable clinical benefit, and TCR features were additionally tested against both progression-free and overall survival. In the same patients, whole exome sequencing and RNA sequencing of pretreatment tumors were performed in addition to TCR sequencing. Durable clinical benefit was achieved by nine patients but not by the remaining 20. Pretreatment blood TCR-seq was available for about 28 patients, at least one posttreatment blood collection was obtained for 24 patients, and tumor TCR-seq was available for 24 patients. The research as a whole found: Because the sample size was small (n ≈ 30) and many of the analyses were exploratory, the results are meant to be hypothesis-generating. Patients with durable benefit showed greater expansion of tumor-associated TCR clones in peripheral blood 3 weeks after starting treatment (n = 22, p = 0.022). Improved progression-free and overall survival was associated with having pretreatment peripheral blood TCR clonality below the median.

CDR1 and CDR2 are drawn from the germline V gene: SGHAT, FQNNGV. The CDR3 contains 15 residues, cysteine and phenylalanine counted. The DNA shown is the 45-base CDR3, in frame from base 1. Compared with germline, V lacks 5 bases and J lacks 7 bases; bases without a gene match: 8. Synthetic TCR analog templates were spiked into each PCR so that absolute template abundance could be estimated from read counts. The immunoSEQ assay was used to amplify TCRbeta CDR3 regions from genomic DNA with bias-controlled V and J gene primers. Rearranged TCRbeta segments were sequenced at approximately 20X coverage. Under the source paper's analysis protocol: Sequencing errors were corrected by clustering, and CDR3s were annotated against IMGT so that V, D and J genes could be assigned. Only productive TCRbeta rearrangements were used in downstream analyses, excluding out-of-frame or stop-codon sequences. Clonality was calculated as one minus the Shannon entropy normalized by the log of the number of unique productive sequences. Clones differing between time points or between blood and tumor were identified using Fisher's exact test with Benjamini-Hochberg correction, with an adjusted p below 0.01 applied as the threshold. The source is immuneACCESS, and TCRdb retained only in-frame sequences with V and J called. Part of the clones is not carried over; for the studies checked, unresolved V genes explain less than half of this, and the remainder is unexplained. V, J and clone size were drawn from that table, and D and trimming were deduced from the DNA. This sample comprises tens of thousands of clones, 82% of them detected only once. The ten most abundant clones make up 1.6% of the sample.

Interpreted using the paper, the time point label stands for: peripheral blood 6 weeks after treatment start. The cohort included about 27 patients with locally advanced or metastatic urothelial carcinoma who were treated at Memorial Sloan Kettering on a trial protocol. Peripheral blood mononuclear cells were collected pretreatment and during treatment, at between 1 and 8 total time points per patient. The Qiagen DNeasy Blood extraction kit was used to purify genomic DNA from total PBMCs and tumor samples. Collected pretreatment and during treatment, PBMCs were isolated and stored as previously described. As to this clone: Its antigen target is currently unknown. The record has no base qualities; no much larger clone is one base away.

The TCR was taken from a man in his 70s with urothelial cancer. This chain joins TRBV11-2 to TRBJ1-5; 10 bases in between match TRBD1. The specimen comprised PBMCs, sampled around atezolizumab (anti-PD-L1) treatment. The CDR3: CASSAGTGEGQPQHF. Here is the DNA: TGTGCCAGCAGCGCAGGGACAGGGGAGGGACAGCCCCAGCATTTT.